The 6 T cell receptor beta chains presented below share a single source sample, sequenced in a study of T cells in Graves' hyperthyroidism and ophthalmopathy. Template material for amplifying TCR beta CDR3 regions consisted of RNA transcripts. First-round RT-PCR targeting the TCR CDR3 was performed with the HTBI primer set. TCRdb analysed the multiplex PCR reads with MiXCR anew, one entry per CDR3 protein. The sample carries under 300,000 distinct CDR3 sequences, approximately 13% recorded once. The sequenced material came from blood. The source of these receptors is a woman in her forties with Graves' hyperthyroidism.

This clonotype was counted ten times or more. V usage is TRBV6-1 and J usage is TRBJ1-5; D gene uncertain. Trimming removed 4 bases at V and 1 base at J, with 14 bases between. There are 16 residues in the CDR3. Germline CDR1 MNHNS, CDR2 SASEGT. In nucleotides, the CDR3 is TGTGCCAGCAGTGGACCCGTTTTGGGAAGCAATCAGCCCCAGCATTTT. This sequence encodes CASSGPVLGSNQPQHF.

This clonotype was counted at least ten times. The chain is built from TRBV7-9 and TRBJ2-1, with D unclear. Trimming took 2 bases from V and 8 from J, leaving 10 bases between them. CDR1 is SEHNR, CDR2 FQNEAQ, per germline (reference sequence). This CDR3 spans 13 amino acids. The CDR3 DNA is TGTGCCAGCAGCTTATCTCTAGGCGATGAGCAGTTCTTC. Translating gives CASSLSLGDEQFF.

This sequence joins TRBV2 and TRBJ2-7; D is unresolved. The V end was cut by 4 bases, the J end by 0 bases, with 10 bases between. CDR1 SNHLY and CDR2 FYNNEI come from the germline V gene. This CDR3 contains 14 residues. CDR3 DNA sequence: TGTGCCAGCAGTGCAGAGTCTAGCTCCTACGAGCAGTACTTC. It encodes CASSAESSSYEQYF. Filled out from reference TRBV2 and TRBJ2-7, the complete variable domain reads EPEVTQTPSHQVTQMGQEVILRCVPISNHLYFYWYRQILGQKVEFLVSFYNNEISEKSEIFDDQFSVERPDGSNFTLKIRSTKLEDSAMYFCASSAESSSYEQYFGPGTRLTVT.

This clonotype was seen at least ten times. The CDR3 DNA follows: TGTGCCAGCAGCTTGGACAGGGAGGGTGAGCAGTTCTTC. This translates into CASSLDREGEQFF. This rearrangement joins TRBV7-3 to TRBJ2-1; D perhaps matches TRBD1 (8 bases). From germline, CDR1 is SGHTA and CDR2 FQGTGA. The CDR3 consists of 13 residues. The V gene lost 3 bases and the J gene lost 9 bases, with 12 bases spanning the gap.

Turning to this clonotype: A much larger clone differs from this one at a single base, so this may be a read error. The gene calls are TRBV30 and TRBJ2-5, with 8 positions matching TRBD2. Germline CDR1 is GTSNPN and CDR2 is SVGIG (reference sequence). This CDR3 has 13 residues. The CDR3 loop reads CAWRGTRQETRYF. CDR3 nucleotide sequence: TGTGCCTGGAGGGGGACTAGACAAGAGACCCGGTACTTC.

This clonotype was counted many times. This chain uses TRBV28 with TRBJ2-5; D gene uncertain. The CDR3 loop spans 14 amino acids. The germline V gene encodes CDR1 MDHEN and CDR2 SYDVKM. The V and J ends lost 6 bases and 5 bases respectively, with 16 bases between them. The CDR3 nucleotides are TGTGCCAGCAGCCCTTCCGCTCGGCGCGAGACCCAGTACTTC. It translates to CASSPSARRETQYF.